Listed below are T cell receptor beta chains from one sample, sequenced in a study of T cells after posttransplantation cyclophosphamide. Libraries were prepared by immunoSEQ multiplex PCR; TCRdb keeps only in-frame clonotypes and omits some of them. The repertoire holds 9,900 or so clones, approximately 80% seen once, with 15% in the top ten. The source was PBMCs, collected about 62 months after allogeneic stem cell transplant with posttransplant cyclophosphamide. The receptors shown here come from a female patient between 50 and 59 years old who received an allogeneic stem cell transplant from a related donor, was CMV-positive, and had no GVHD. Some of these T cells may belong to the graft donor. Each CDR3 is given with its conserved first and last residue. The order of the fields is D gene, V gene, clone size, J gene, CDR3 DNA, CDR3 protein. A D gene is named only where the DNA matches it firmly. Some rows have no size entry. The others give once, few or many, or a class for an expanded clone.

NA	TRBV29-1	NA	TRBJ2-6	TGCAGCGTTGAACTGCAGAATGCGGTCAACGTCCTGACTTTC	CSVELQNAVNVLTF
NA	TRBV5-1	NA	TRBJ2-1	TGCGCCAGCAGCTTGCAAACGCTAGCTGTCAATGAGCAGTTCTTC	CASSLQTLAVNEQFF
TRBD1	TRBV7-9	few	TRBJ2-2	TGTGCCAGCAGCCAACCTACAGGGGCCACCGGGGAGCTGTTTTTT	CASSQPTGATGELFF
NA	TRBV13	NA	TRBJ1-1	TGTGCCAGCACCCCGGACAGAGGAGACACTGAAGCTTTCTTT	CASTPDRGDTEAFF
TRBD1	TRBV18	NA	TRBJ1-1	TGTGCCAGCTCACCTCGGGGACAGGGTTTCGGCACTGAAGCTTTCTTT	CASSPRGQGFGTEAFF
NA	TRBV19	NA	TRBJ1-1	TGTGCCAGTAGATCGGTGAGGACTGAAGCTTTCTTT	CASRSVRTEAFF
TRBD1	TRBV4-2	once	TRBJ2-2	TGTGCCAGCAGCCAAGAGCCAGGGGGCTTCGCCGGGGAGCTGTTTTTT	CASSQEPGGFAGELFF
NA	TRBV5-1	NA	TRBJ1-4	TGCGCCAGCAGTAGGATCGGGGTTAATGAAAAACTGTTTTTT	CASSRIGVNEKLFF
NA	TRBV19	NA	TRBJ1-1	TGTGCCAGTAGTATTGGTGGAGAGCTCCTTAACTCCAAAGCTTTCTTT	CASSIGGELLNSKAFF
NA	TRBV6-6	few	TRBJ2-2	TGTGCCAGCCCCCCTTCGGACACCGGGGAGCTGTTTTTT	CASPPSDTGELFF
TRBD2	TRBV5-1	NA	TRBJ2-2	TGCGCCAGCAGCTTGCGGGAGGCACGAAACACCGGGGAGCTGTTTTTT	CASSLREARNTGELFF
NA	TRBV29-1	NA	TRBJ1-2	TGCAGCGTTAGAGACACCTTTAAGGCTGGCTACACCTTC	CSVRDTFKAGYTF
TRBD1	TRBV5-1	NA	TRBJ2-5	TGCGCCAGCAGCTTACTCGGACAGGGGGAAGAAGAGACCCAGTACTTC	CASSLLGQGEEETQYF
NA	TRBV27	NA	TRBJ2-7	TGTGCCAGCAGTTTTAGCGGAACCTACGAGCAGTACTTC	CASSFSGTYEQYF
NA	TRBV4-1	few	TRBJ1-3	TGCGCCAGCAGCCAAGGTGGGCCCGACTCTGGAAACACCATATATTTT	CASSQGGPDSGNTIYF
NA	TRBV9	NA	TRBJ2-3	TGTGCCAGCAGCGTAGGCGGGGCGGGCACGCAGTATTTT	CASSVGGAGTQYF
NA	TRBV9	once	TRBJ2-1	TGTGCCAGCAGCCCTCCCCACCACAGGTCCAATGAGCAGTTCTTC	CASSPPHHRSNEQFF
NA	TRBV29-1	NA	TRBJ2-5	TGCAGCTCCGGGGTTGGGGAGACCCAGTACTTC	CSSGVGETQYF
TRBD1	TRBV25-1	NA	TRBJ1-2	TGTGCCAGCAGCGGGACAGACTTCTATGGCTACACCTTC	CASSGTDFYGYTF
TRBD1	TRBV5-1	NA	TRBJ2-1	TGCGCCAGCAGCCCTCCCCGACAGGGAACTCTGCAGGAGGAGCAGTTCTTC	CASSPPRQGTLQEEQFF
NA	TRBV5-6	NA	TRBJ2-5	TGTGCCAGCAGCTTGTATGGCAGGGGGCCGGGGGGCGAGACCCAGTACTTC	CASSLYGRGPGGETQYF
NA	TRBV27	NA	TRBJ1-4	TGTGCCAGCACCCTAGCGGCAGGCAATGAAAAACTGTTTTTT	CASTLAAGNEKLFF
TRBD1	TRBV28	once	TRBJ1-1	TGTGCCAATCACAGGGGCACGAACACTGAAGCTTTCTTT	CANHRGTNTEAFF
TRBD1	TRBV18	NA	TRBJ1-5	TGTGCCAGCTCCCTCGACAGGGGACCCTACAATCAGCCCCAGCATTTT	CASSLDRGPYNQPQHF
TRBD2	TRBV19	NA	TRBJ2-7	TGTGCCAGTAGTCCGGGACTAGCGGGGGTGAACTACGAGCAGTACTTC	CASSPGLAGVNYEQYF
TRBD2	TRBV11-2	NA	TRBJ2-3	TGTGCCAGCAGTTCTAGCGGGAGGAGGGGCACAGATACGCAGTATTTT	CASSSSGRRGTDTQYF
NA	TRBV30	NA	TRBJ1-4	TGTGCCTGGAGTGTAGAGGGAAAAAAACTGTTTTTT	CAWSVEGKKLFF
NA	TRBV13	NA	TRBJ2-3	TGTGCCAGCAGCTATAGTCGGATACCGGGGAGCACAGATACGCAGTATTTT	CASSYSRIPGSTDTQYF
NA	TRBV19	NA	TRBJ1-1	TGTGCCAGTAGTGACGACGGGGTGATGAACACTGAAGCTTTCTTT	CASSDDGVMNTEAFF
TRBD1	TRBV10-1	NA	TRBJ2-7	TGCGCCAGCAGTGAAGGGACAGGGGGCTACGAGCAGTACTTC	CASSEGTGGYEQYF